A selection of T cell receptor beta chains follows, all from one sample in a study of blood T cells in healthy people across ages. TCRdb redid the calling of the 5' RACE reads with MiXCR, one entry per CDR3 protein. The table has over 750,000 distinct CDR3 sequences, around a quarter seen once. These data were likewise used in another study, on T cells of mothers and their children.

Source material: blood. The receptors stem from a boy younger than 18 in good health. Both conserved end residues are part of each CDR3. Each record gives: V gene, clone size, D gene, J gene, CDR3 DNA, CDR3 protein. D genes are given only for firm matches. Rows may omit the clone size; those that give it use once, few, many or a size class.

V gene: TRBV28; clone size: few; D gene: NA; J gene: TRBJ2-7; CDR3 DNA: TGTGCCAGCCGGGACCCTATCTCCTACGAGCAGTACTTC; CDR3 protein: CASRDPISYEQYF
V gene: TRBV4-2; clone size: few; D gene: TRBD2; J gene: TRBJ2-4; CDR3 DNA: TGTGCCAGCAGCCCTTTGACTAGCGGGAGTATTGAGGCCAAAAACATTCAGTACTTC; CDR3 protein: CASSPLTSGSIEAKNIQYF
V gene: TRBV19; clone size: few; D gene: NA; J gene: TRBJ1-4; CDR3 DNA: TGTGCCAGTAGTATCGGAGGGGTTATTAATGAAAAACTGTTTTTT; CDR3 protein: CASSIGGVINEKLFF
V gene: TRBV27; clone size: few; D gene: TRBD2; J gene: TRBJ2-1; CDR3 DNA: TGTGCCAGCAGTTTACTACGGGAGGGGGGTGAGCAGTTCTTC; CDR3 protein: CASSLLREGGEQFF
V gene: TRBV29-1; clone size: few; D gene: NA; J gene: TRBJ1-2; CDR3 DNA: TGCAGCATAGACGGGTACTATGGCTACACCTTC; CDR3 protein: CSIDGYYGYTF
V gene: TRBV7-9; clone size: few; D gene: NA; J gene: TRBJ2-7; CDR3 DNA: TGTGCCAGCAGCAAGAGCTACGAGCAGTACTTC; CDR3 protein: CASSKSYEQYF
V gene: TRBV29-1; clone size: many; D gene: NA; J gene: TRBJ2-3; CDR3 DNA: TGCAGCGTTGAGACGGATGCGCAGTATTTT; CDR3 protein: CSVETDAQYF
V gene: TRBV5-6; clone size: few; D gene: NA; J gene: TRBJ2-5; CDR3 DNA: TGTGCCGGCAGCTTCCCCCTTGCAGAGGAGACCCAGTACTTC; CDR3 protein: CAGSFPLAEETQYF
V gene: TRBV29-1; clone size: many; D gene: NA; J gene: TRBJ1-2; CDR3 DNA: TGCAGCGTTGGAGGTGGCGGCTACACCTTC; CDR3 protein: CSVGGGGYTF
V gene: TRBV3-1; clone size: once; D gene: NA; J gene: TRBJ2-3; CDR3 DNA: TGTGCCAGCAGCGTGCGGGTGTGGGATACGCAGTATTTT; CDR3 protein: CASSVRVWDTQYF
V gene: TRBV11-1; clone size: NA; D gene: NA; J gene: TRBJ2-7; CDR3 DNA: TGTGCCAGCAGCTTAGAGGAGGGAACAACCTACGAGCAGTACTTC; CDR3 protein: CASSLEEGTTYEQYF
V gene: TRBV21-1; clone size: NA; D gene: NA; J gene: TRBJ2-3; CDR3 DNA: TGTGCCAGCAGCAAAGTCCGACTCCTAGGCACAGATACGCAGTATTTT; CDR3 protein: CASSKVRLLGTDTQYF
V gene: TRBV14; clone size: few; D gene: NA; J gene: TRBJ2-7; CDR3 DNA: TGTGCCAGCAGCCAAGATGGGCTTCCCTACGAGCAGTACTTC; CDR3 protein: CASSQDGLPYEQYF
V gene: TRBV11-3; clone size: few; D gene: TRBD2; J gene: TRBJ2-1; CDR3 DNA: TGTGCCAGCAGCTTGGGGGGGAGTATCTATGAGCAGTTCTTC; CDR3 protein: CASSLGGSIYEQFF
V gene: TRBV5-1; clone size: NA; D gene: NA; J gene: TRBJ2-7; CDR3 DNA: TGCGCCAGCAGCCCCCACCCGGATTCCTACGAGCAGTACTTC; CDR3 protein: CASSPHPDSYEQYF
V gene: TRBV19; clone size: NA; D gene: NA; J gene: TRBJ2-2; CDR3 DNA: TGTGCCAGTAGTGGAGGGATCGGGGAGCTGTTTTTT; CDR3 protein: CASSGGIGELFF
V gene: TRBV27; clone size: once; D gene: NA; J gene: TRBJ2-3; CDR3 DNA: TGTGCCAGCTGGGGTGTTGGGTTCGCAGATACGCAGTATTTT; CDR3 protein: CASWGVGFADTQYF
V gene: TRBV12-5; clone size: few; D gene: TRBD1; J gene: TRBJ1-4; CDR3 DNA: TGTGCTAGTGGTTTCGACAGGGTAGGATCTGAAAAACTGTTTTTT; CDR3 protein: CASGFDRVGSEKLFF
V gene: TRBV7-2; clone size: NA; D gene: TRBD1; J gene: TRBJ2-2; CDR3 DNA: TGTGCCAGCAGCTTAGTTGGACAGGGGGCAACCGGGGAGCTGTTTTTT; CDR3 protein: CASSLVGQGATGELFF
V gene: TRBV20-1; clone size: NA; D gene: NA; J gene: TRBJ2-5; CDR3 DNA: TGCAGTGCTAGACCAGCGGGCTGGGAGGAGACCCAGTACTTC; CDR3 protein: CSARPAGWEETQYF
V gene: TRBV20-1; clone size: NA; D gene: TRBD2; J gene: TRBJ2-5; CDR3 DNA: TGCAGTGCTAGAGGGGGGGGAGCGTTCCAAGAGACCCAGTACTTC; CDR3 protein: CSARGGGAFQETQYF
V gene: TRBV3-1; clone size: NA; D gene: TRBD2; J gene: TRBJ2-2; CDR3 DNA: TGTGCCAGCAGCCAAGCCGGCGGGCTAGCGGGCCGCACCGGGGAGCTGTTTTTT; CDR3 protein: CASSQAGGLAGRTGELFF
V gene: TRBV4-2; clone size: NA; D gene: TRBD1; J gene: TRBJ2-7; CDR3 DNA: TGTGCCAGCAGCCAAGTCCCGGGACAGGGCTCCTACGAGCAGTACTTC; CDR3 protein: CASSQVPGQGSYEQYF
V gene: TRBV5-6; clone size: NA; D gene: NA; J gene: TRBJ1-5; CDR3 DNA: TGTGCCAGCAGCTTGGCTGGGACTGGAGGGCAGCCCCAGCATTTT; CDR3 protein: CASSLAGTGGQPQHF
V gene: TRBV6-2/TRBV6-3; clone size: NA; D gene: TRBD2; J gene: TRBJ2-4; CDR3 DNA: TGTGCCAGCAGTTACGGGGATAGCGGGGGCCCCGAGAGCATTCAGTACTTC; CDR3 protein: CASSYGDSGGPESIQYF
V gene: TRBV6-5; clone size: NA; D gene: TRBD1; J gene: TRBJ1-2; CDR3 DNA: TGTGCCAGCAGTTGGTCCGGGACAGGGGGTCTTGGCTACACCTTC; CDR3 protein: CASSWSGTGGLGYTF
V gene: TRBV6-6; clone size: few; D gene: TRBD2; J gene: TRBJ2-2; CDR3 DNA: TGTGCCAGCAGTTTTAGCGGGAGGGACACCGGGGAGCTGTTTTTT; CDR3 protein: CASSFSGRDTGELFF
V gene: TRBV7-2; clone size: few; D gene: NA; J gene: TRBJ2-7; CDR3 DNA: TGTGCCAGCAGCTTAGAGCCTCGGCGCGAGCAGTACTTC; CDR3 protein: CASSLEPRREQYF
V gene: TRBV9; clone size: NA; D gene: TRBD1; J gene: TRBJ1-5; CDR3 DNA: TGTGCCAGCAGCGTAGAGGGGGACAGCTTCAATCAGCCCCAGCATTTT; CDR3 protein: CASSVEGDSFNQPQHF
V gene: TRBV29-1; clone size: few; D gene: TRBD1; J gene: TRBJ2-4; CDR3 DNA: TGCAGCGTTGAACCCTTTCCAGGGGGAGCCAAAAACATTCAGTACTTC; CDR3 protein: CSVEPFPGGAKNIQYF
V gene: TRBV6-4; clone size: NA; D gene: TRBD2; J gene: TRBJ2-5; CDR3 DNA: TGTGCCAGCAGTGAACTAGCGGGGGCCCAAGAGACCCAGTACTTC; CDR3 protein: CASSELAGAQETQYF
V gene: TRBV2; clone size: many; D gene: NA; J gene: TRBJ2-7; CDR3 DNA: TGTGCCAGCAGCGACTCCTACGAGCAGTACTTC; CDR3 protein: CASSDSYEQYF
V gene: TRBV29-1; clone size: NA; D gene: TRBD2; J gene: TRBJ2-5; CDR3 DNA: TGCAGCACTGTAGCGGGATCGCAAGAGACCCAGTACTTC; CDR3 protein: CSTVAGSQETQYF
V gene: TRBV4-1; clone size: many; D gene: NA; J gene: TRBJ2-1; CDR3 DNA: TGCGCCAGCAGCCTGGGGGGAGTCTCCTACAATGAGCAGTTCTTC; CDR3 protein: CASSLGGVSYNEQFF
V gene: TRBV2; clone size: NA; D gene: NA; J gene: TRBJ2-4; CDR3 DNA: TGTGCCAGCAGTGCAGGGACGGGGGACATTCAGTACTTC; CDR3 protein: CASSAGTGDIQYF
V gene: TRBV20-1; clone size: NA; D gene: NA; J gene: TRBJ2-5; CDR3 DNA: TGCAGTGCTAGCGGAGAGGGGGAGACCCAGTACTTC; CDR3 protein: CSASGEGETQYF
V gene: TRBV7-2; clone size: few; D gene: TRBD2; J gene: TRBJ2-5; CDR3 DNA: TGTGCCAGCAGCTTAGGGCTAGCGGGCAACTCGGTGTTC; CDR3 protein: CASSLGLAGNSVF
V gene: TRBV2; clone size: few; D gene: TRBD1; J gene: TRBJ2-1; CDR3 DNA: TGTGCCAGCAAGAGCGGACAGGGGTTCGGTGAGCAGTTCTTC; CDR3 protein: CASKSGQGFGEQFF
V gene: TRBV6-2/TRBV6-3; clone size: few; D gene: NA; J gene: TRBJ1-4; CDR3 DNA: TGTGCCGGCAGCAGAGGAGGGAATGAAAAACTGTTTTTT; CDR3 protein: CAGSRGGNEKLFF
V gene: TRBV7-2; clone size: few; D gene: NA; J gene: TRBJ2-2; CDR3 DNA: TGTGCCAGCAGCTTAGGACGTGGGAGGACCGGGGAGCTGTTTTTT; CDR3 protein: CASSLGRGRTGELFF
V gene: TRBV29-1; clone size: few; D gene: NA; J gene: TRBJ2-7; CDR3 DNA: TGCAGCGTTGTAGGTGGGAGCAGACGACTGGACGAGCAGTACTTC; CDR3 protein: CSVVGGSRRLDEQYF
V gene: TRBV3-1; clone size: NA; D gene: NA; J gene: TRBJ1-4; CDR3 DNA: TGTGCCAGCAGCCAAGATCCAGGGAGGTATGAAAAACTGTTTTTT; CDR3 protein: CASSQDPGRYEKLFF
V gene: TRBV29-1; clone size: NA; D gene: NA; J gene: TRBJ2-5; CDR3 DNA: TGCAGCTACAGGGCGGATACCTACGGGCAGTACTTC; CDR3 protein: CSYRADTYGQYF
V gene: TRBV5-1; clone size: NA; D gene: TRBD2; J gene: TRBJ2-3; CDR3 DNA: TGCGCCAGCACCCCAGCTAGCGGGGGTTTCACAGATACGCAGTATTTT; CDR3 protein: CASTPASGGFTDTQYF
V gene: TRBV7-2; clone size: few; D gene: TRBD2; J gene: TRBJ2-1; CDR3 DNA: TGTGCCACCCAGAGCGGGGGAGGGAGTAATGAGCAGTTCTTC; CDR3 protein: CATQSGGGSNEQFF
V gene: TRBV18; clone size: NA; D gene: NA; J gene: TRBJ2-5; CDR3 DNA: TGTGCCAGCTCACCACCGGGCAGCCAAGGGGTAGAGACCCAGTACTTC; CDR3 protein: CASSPPGSQGVETQYF
V gene: TRBV7-9; clone size: NA; D gene: NA; J gene: TRBJ1-4; CDR3 DNA: TGTGCCAGCAGCTTAGTACCCGGAGATGAAAAACTGTTTTTT; CDR3 protein: CASSLVPGDEKLFF
V gene: TRBV11-2; clone size: NA; D gene: TRBD1; J gene: TRBJ2-7; CDR3 DNA: TGTGCCAGCAGCTCCCTCCGGGACAGGGGAAGCCACGAGCAGTACTTC; CDR3 protein: CASSSLRDRGSHEQYF
V gene: TRBV29-1; clone size: NA; D gene: NA; J gene: TRBJ2-7; CDR3 DNA: TGCAGCGTTGGGGACGTCGGCGAGCAGTACTTC; CDR3 protein: CSVGDVGEQYF
V gene: TRBV20-1; clone size: few; D gene: NA; J gene: TRBJ1-6; CDR3 DNA: TGCAGTGCAAGACCAGGGGCGGGCAATTCACCCCTCCACTTT; CDR3 protein: CSARPGAGNSPLHF
V gene: TRBV4-2; clone size: few; D gene: TRBD2; J gene: TRBJ2-1; CDR3 DNA: TGTGCCAGCAGCCAAATGACTAGCGGGAACTCCTACAATGAGCAGTTCTTC; CDR3 protein: CASSQMTSGNSYNEQFF
V gene: TRBV7-8; clone size: NA; D gene: NA; J gene: TRBJ2-4; CDR3 DNA: TGTGCCAGCAGCCCTGGACCCCTGTTCATTCAGTACTTC; CDR3 protein: CASSPGPLFIQYF
V gene: TRBV4-3; clone size: NA; D gene: NA; J gene: TRBJ2-7; CDR3 DNA: TGCGCCAGCAGCCAAGATCAGTCCTACGAGCAGTACTTC; CDR3 protein: CASSQDQSYEQYF